Each of the 28 T cell receptor beta chains below was sequenced from the same sample in a study of identical twins. TCRdb ran MiXCR on the 5' RACE reads and lists one entry per CDR3 protein. The sample has approximately 600,000 distinct CDR3 sequences, 9% to 10% seen once; the top ten hold roughly 3%. These data also featured in a second study, about yellow fever vaccine responses in identical twins.

Sequences were obtained from PBMCs. The receptors were gathered from a woman under 30 in good health.

This clonotype was seen many times. The V gene is TRBV5-1, the J gene TRBJ1-2; D unclear. Trimming stripped 4 bases from V and 8 bases from J, with 15 bases between. This CDR3 is built from 13 residues. The germline V gene has CDR1 SGHRS and CDR2 YFSETQ. The CDR3 DNA is TGCGCCAGCAGCAGAGACACCCTCGTGGGCTACACCTTC. Its translation: CASSRDTLVGYTF. The full variable domain, in which reference TRBV5-1 and TRBJ1-2 provide the parts outside the CDR3, is KAGVTQTPRYLIKTRGQQVTLSCSPISGHRSVSWYQQTPGQGLQFLFEYFSETQRNKGNFPGRFSGRQFSNSRSEMNVSTLELGDSALYLCASSRDTLVGYTFGSGTRLTVV.

The rearrangement links TRBV5-1 to TRBJ2-7; D possibly corresponds to TRBD2 (6 bases). V lost 0 bases and J lost 0, with 13 bases in between. The CDR3 consists of 16 residues. Germline V gives CDR1 SGHRS, CDR2 YFSETQ. The CDR3 sequence: CASSLGGTDHSYEQYF. CDR3 nucleotide sequence: TGCGCCAGCAGCTTGGGCGGGACCGACCACTCCTACGAGCAGTACTTC.

This clonotype occurred many times. The DNA of the CDR3 is TGCAGCGTTGAAGATCTGGGACAAGCATACAATGAGCAGTTCTTC. Its translation is CSVEDLGQAYNEQFF. This chain joins TRBV29-1 and TRBJ2-1, with a tentative D call TRBD1 (6 bases). Germline-derived CDR1 and CDR2 are SQVTM and ANQGSEA. V dropped 0 bases and J dropped 4 bases, with 13 bases sitting between them. The CDR3 sequence is 15 residues long.

This clonotype has just a few counts. The rearrangement uses TRBV9 and TRBJ2-1, with D perhaps TRBD2 (5 bases). The CDR3 length is 11 residues. The V and J ends lost 8 bases and 8 bases respectively, with 11 bases between them. Germline V gene data show CDR1 as SGDLS and CDR2 as YYNGEE. CDR3 protein: CASDGGDEQFF. CDR3 nucleotide sequence: TGTGCCAGTGATGGAGGCGATGAGCAGTTCTTC. Looking up the rest from reference TRBV9 and TRBJ2-1 gives the full variable domain: DSGVTQTPKHLITATGQRVTLRCSPRSGDLSVYWYQQSLDQGLQFLIQYYNGEERAKGNILERFSAQQFPDLHSELNLSSLELGDSALYFCASDGGDEQFFGPGTRLTVL.

J is TRBJ2-7 and V is TRBV4-1; D gene uncertain. The V and J ends lost 0 bases and 4 bases respectively, with 34 bases between them. CDR3 size: 22 residues. Per the germline V gene, CDR1 is MGHRA and CDR2 is YSYEKL. The CDR3 is CASSQDFPPPVGSKTLRYEQYF. The DNA for the CDR3 is TGCGCCAGCAGCCAAGATTTCCCCCCCCCCGTAGGGTCAAAGACCTTAAGGTACGAGCAGTACTTC.

This clonotype was seen at least ten times. The V gene is TRBV10-3, the J gene TRBJ2-7; 8 bases are a match to TRBD2. Germline V gene sequence: CDR1 ENHRY, CDR2 SYGVKD. The CDR3 runs to 15 residues. Trimming removed 7 bases from V and 4 bases from J; junction bases left unmatched: 12. CDR3 DNA sequence: TGTGCCATCAAACAAAACCGGGGGGGGGAATACGAGCAGTACTTC. This sequence encodes CAIKQNRGGEYEQYF.

The genes are TRBV6-2 or TRBV6-3 and TRBJ1-4, with TRBD1 as a possible D gene (6 bases). This CDR3 comprises 15 residues. The germline V and J ends were trimmed by 7 bases and 7 bases, with 19 bases remaining between them. Germline assignment: CDR1 MNHEY and CDR2 SVGEGT. CDR3: CASNPFRGRTEKLFF. CDR3 nucleotides: TGTGCCAGCAACCCATTCAGGGGACGGACTGAAAAACTGTTTTTT.

This clonotype occurred a few times. The chain couples TRBV29-1 to TRBJ1-1; D call uncertain. The CDR3 length is 9 residues. Germline V gene sequence: CDR1 SQVTM, CDR2 ANQGSEA. Trimming removed 7 bases at V and 11 bases at J, with 11 bases between. CDR3 protein: CSADTGAFF. DNA for the CDR3: TGCAGCGCGGATACGGGGGCTTTCTTT.

This clonotype came up many times. The gene calls are TRBV7-2 and TRBJ2-1, with 11 bases matching TRBD2. The CDR3 has 16 amino acids. The germline CDR1 and CDR2 sequences are SGHTA and FQGNSA. V lost 7 bases to trimming and J lost 3 bases; unmatched junction nucleotides: 8. CDR3 in amino acids: CASTRSGRGNYNEQFF. CDR3 DNA sequence: TGTGCCAGCACCCGTAGCGGGAGGGGTAACTACAATGAGCAGTTCTTC.

V gene TRBV27 combines with J gene TRBJ2-4; D is possibly TRBD1 or TRBD2 (5 bases each). V lost 7 bases and J 2 bases, leaving 9 bases between the germline ends. The CDR3 sequence is 13 residues long. The germline V gene encodes CDR1 MNHEY and CDR2 SMNVEV (reference sequence). The CDR3 nucleotides read TGTGCCAGCACTGGGGGATCCAAAAACATTCAGTACTTC. Translated: CASTGGSKNIQYF.

This clonotype was observed a handful of times. The chain employs TRBV13 and TRBJ2-7; TRBD2 might be the D (6 bases). Germline V CDR1 and CDR2: PRHDT, FYEKMQ (reference sequence). V lost 0 bases and J lost 5, with 14 bases in between. CDR3 length: 15 amino acids. This chain's CDR3 is CASSLGSGSPHEQYF. The CDR3 DNA sequence: TGTGCCAGCAGCTTAGGTTCCGGGAGCCCCCACGAGCAGTACTTC.

This clonotype has at least ten counts. V and J are TRBV2 and TRBJ2-1; tentatively, D is TRBD2 (5 bases). With 5 bases removed from V and 2 bases from J, the gap between germline ends came to 7 bases. Germline assignment: CDR1 SNHLY and CDR2 FYNNEI. This CDR3 is 13 amino acids long. CDR3 residues: CASSPGAYNEQFF. CDR3 in DNA: TGTGCCAGCAGTCCCGGGGCCTACAATGAGCAGTTCTTC.

The chain is built from TRBV7-8 and TRBJ1-2; 10 bases are shared with TRBD1. V lost 2 bases and J lost 7; bases outside the gene matches: 4. This CDR3 is built from 14 residues. Germline V CDR1 and CDR2: SGHVS, FQNEAQ. The CDR3, as DNA: TGTGCCAGCAGCTTACCCGGGACAGGGGCTGGCTACACCTTC. As protein: CASSLPGTGAGYTF.

The table lists this clonotype with many counts. This rearrangement joins TRBV27 to TRBJ2-5, with 7 nucleotides matching TRBD2. The CDR3 is 14 amino acids. CDR1 and CDR2 (germline): MNHEY, SMNVEV (reference sequence). Trimming took 2 bases from V and 1 from J; bases not matched to a gene: 1. CDR3 loop: CASSLGGSQETQYF. DNA for the CDR3: TGTGCCAGCAGTTTAGGCGGGAGCCAAGAGACCCAGTACTTC.

This clonotype was found many times. V and J are TRBV27 and TRBJ1-4; D not resolved. Looked up from germline, CDR1 is MNHEY and CDR2 is SMNVEV (reference sequence). V lost 3 bases and J 8 bases, leaving 7 bases between the germline ends. The CDR3 has 12 amino acids. In DNA, the CDR3 is TGTGCCAGCAGTTTTACGGGGGAAAAACTGTTTTTT. Protein product: CASSFTGEKLFF.

This clonotype was picked up many times. The chain employs TRBV7-3 and TRBJ2-2, with D unresolved. The CDR3 totals 14 residues. Trimming took off 2 bases at V and 2 bases at J, with 6 bases between the two ends. The V gene's germline CDR1 is SGHTA and CDR2 FQGTGA. The CDR3 loop reads CASSLQRNTGELFF. CDR3 nucleotide sequence: TGTGCCAGCAGCTTACAGCGTAACACCGGGGAGCTGTTTTTT.

This chain links TRBV7-9 with TRBJ2-7; a weak D match, TRBD2 (5 bases). The CDR3 spans 13 residues. CDR1 and CDR2 (germline): SEHNR, FQNEAQ (reference sequence). V was cut by 3 bases and J by 6 bases, with 12 bases left in between. The chain's CDR3 is CASSLDSSPEQYF. In nucleotides, the CDR3 is TGTGCCAGCAGCTTGGACTCTTCTCCCGAGCAGTACTTC.

This clonotype appeared a few times. V gene TRBV27 combines with J gene TRBJ1-4; D may be TRBD1 (6 bases). CDR3 length: 14 amino acids. The ends were cut back, 3 bases at V and 8 bases at J, with 13 bases in the middle. The germline gives CDR1 MNHEY, CDR2 SMNVEV (reference sequence). In DNA, the CDR3 is TGTGCCAGCAGTTTGGACAGCCGACGGGAAAAACTGTTTTTT. Protein product: CASSLDSRREKLFF.

This clonotype rates as medium-sized (0.01 to 0.1%). The rearrangement uses TRBV24-1 and TRBJ2-3, with TRBD1 as a possible D gene (5 bases). V shed 1 base and J shed 3 bases, with 10 bases lying between them. The CDR3 spans 15 residues. From germline, CDR1 is KGHDR and CDR2 SFDVKD. CDR3 nucleotides: TGTGCCACCAGTGATTTATCGACAGATACAGATACGCAGTATTTT. Translating gives CATSDLSTDTDTQYF.

The rearrangement joins TRBV10-2 to TRBJ2-7; TRBD1 might be the D (6 bases). V lost 6 bases and J lost 7, with 16 bases in between. Germline values: CDR1 WSHSY, CDR2 SAAADI. The CDR3 has 13 amino acids. DNA of the CDR3: TGCGCCAGCAGGCACACAGGGAGCCGAGAGCAGTACTTC. This codes for CASRHTGSREQYF.

The CDR3 DNA follows: TGCAGCGTTGGGACTAGCGGGGAGGTCGGTGAGCAGTTCTTC. It codes for CSVGTSGEVGEQFF. The chain combines TRBV29-1 with TRBJ2-1; the match to TRBD2 covers 12 bases. Per germline, CDR1 SQVTM and CDR2 ANQGSEA. V was pared by 4 bases and J by 9 bases, with 7 bases of the junction left unmatched. CDR3 length equals 14 residues.

The chain is built from TRBV6-1 and TRBJ2-2; D tentatively reads TRBD1 or TRBD2 (6 bases each). This CDR3 spans 18 amino acids. Deletions cut 4 bases from V and 6 bases from J, with 24 bases between. The germline CDR1 and CDR2 sequences are MNHNS and SASEGT. DNA of the CDR3: TGTGCCAGCAGTGTGCTGCAGGGGAGGTCCGGTAGGGCCGGGGAGCTGTTTTTT. Protein: CASSVLQGRSGRAGELFF.

The chain links TRBV7-8 to TRBJ2-3, with D maybe TRBD2 (6 bases). Trimming took off 2 bases at V and 2 bases at J, with 17 bases between the two ends. The V gene's germline CDR1 is SGHVS and CDR2 FQNEAQ. The CDR3 consists of 17 residues. CDR3 sequence reads: CASSLPFRSGATDTQYF. The CDR3 DNA reads TGTGCCAGCAGCTTACCCTTCCGTAGCGGAGCCACAGATACGCAGTATTTT.

This clonotype was detected a few times. The chain joins TRBV10-3 to TRBJ2-1; 7 bases are a match to TRBD1. Trimming removed 10 bases from V and 5 bases from J; junction bases left unmatched: 8. CDR1 and CDR2 from the germline V gene are ENHRY and SYGVKD. CDR3 size: 13 residues. The CDR3 DNA follows: TGTGCCACCCGACAGGGTGGCCACAATGAGCAGTTCTTC. As protein: CATRQGGHNEQFF.

This clonotype showed up just a few times. This chain links TRBV20-1 with TRBJ2-2; no firm D call. Germline CDR1 and CDR2: DFQATT and SNEGSKA (reference sequence). V shed 5 bases and J shed 6 bases, with 13 bases lying between them. This CDR3 region has 13 residues. This CDR3 is CSAALSGPGELFF. The CDR3 coding sequence is TGCAGTGCTGCCTTAAGTGGGCCCGGGGAGCTGTTTTTT.

The chain links TRBV3-1 to TRBJ2-3; 8 bases match TRBD2. J gave up 1 base and V 4 bases, and 7 bases lay outside the gene matches. CDR1 is LGHDT, CDR2 YNNKEL, per germline (reference sequence). The CDR3 is made up of 16 amino acids. Written as DNA, the CDR3 is TGTGCCAGCAGCCTCCTCGGGGGGGCCGGCACAGATACGCAGTATTTT. Encoded protein: CASSLLGGAGTDTQYF.

This rearrangement joins TRBV7-9 to TRBJ1-6; possibly TRBD1 for D (6 bases). Germline V gene lookup returns CDR1 SEHNR and CDR2 FQNEAQ (reference sequence). V was shortened by 5 bases and J by 5 bases, with 16 bases between the two germline ends. The CDR3 covers 16 residues. DNA of the CDR3: TGTGCCAGCAGCGTTCAGGGGAGCCTAAATAATTCACCCCTCCACTTT. Its translation: CASSVQGSLNNSPLHF.

This chain joins TRBV28 and TRBJ1-3; 8 positions agree with TRBD1. The CDR3 sequence is 17 residues long. After removal of 5 bases from V and 2 bases from J, the junction contained 11 bases not matched to a gene. Germline V gene sequence: CDR1 MDHEN, CDR2 SYDVKM. This CDR3 reads CASSRGGIQGAGNTIYF. In DNA form, the CDR3 reads TGTGCCAGCAGTCGCGGGGGAATACAGGGGGCTGGAAACACCATATATTTT.